This is a list of T cell receptor beta chains from one sample in a study of cytomegalovirus exposure and HLA in healthy donors. The protocol was immunoSEQ multiplex PCR, while the TCRdb copy is restricted to in-frame clones and leaves out a portion. The sample includes approximately 160,000 clones, about 75% of them seen just once. What was sequenced was PBMCs. The receptors derive from a man between 18 and 35 years old in good health and CMV-seropositive. CDR3s include the opening cysteine and the closing phenylalanine or tryptophan. D genes are given only for firm matches. Rows give clone size only sometimes, using once, few, many, or a class for an expanded clone.

D gene,V gene,clone size,J gene,CDR3 length,CDR3 DNA,CDR3 protein
.,TRBV19,.,TRBJ1-2,17,TGTGCCAGTAGTATGAGGCAGGGGCCAGCGGTGAACTATGGCTACACCTTC,CASSMRQGPAVNYGYTF
TRBD2,TRBV9,.,TRBJ2-1,17,TGTGCCAGCAGCCCTAGCGGGGGGGCACTCGCCTACAATGAGCAGTTCTTC,CASSPSGGALAYNEQFF
.,TRBV30,.,TRBJ1-2,15,TGTGCCTGGAGAGGTACAGGGTTGGGTAGCTATGGCTACACCTTC,CAWRGTGLGSYGYTF
.,TRBV27,.,TRBJ1-6,16,TGTGCCAGCAGTTTCATCTCCGGAAGGAGTAATTCACCCCTCCACTTT,CASSFISGRSNSPLHF
.,TRBV6-5,.,TRBJ1-2,13,TGTGCCAGCAGGGACGGGGGGAAGTGGGGCTACACCTTC,CASRDGGKWGYTF
TRBD1,TRBV9,.,TRBJ2-3,15,TGTGCCAGCAGCGCCGGGACAGTAAGCACAGATACGCAGTATTTT,CASSAGTVSTDTQYF
.,TRBV5-6,few,TRBJ2-2,15,TGTGCCAGCAGCTTGATTGACAGAACAACCGGGGAGCTGTTTTTT,CASSLIDRTTGELFF
.,TRBV18,.,TRBJ2-2,17,TGTGCCAGCTCACCATCGCGAGTAGGAGAGAACACCGGGGAGCTGTTTTTT,CASSPSRVGENTGELFF
TRBD2,TRBV28,few,TRBJ2-1,12,TGTGCCAGCAGTTCGGGGGGGGTGGAGCAGTTCTTC,CASSSGGVEQFF
.,TRBV7-2,.,TRBJ1-2,14,TGTGCCAGCAGCCCGCCCCAGGGTAGCTATGGCTACACCTTC,CASSPPQGSYGYTF
.,TRBV30,.,TRBJ1-3,13,TGTGCCCGCCGGGACACGCCTGGAAACACCATATATTTT,CARRDTPGNTIYF
TRBD1,TRBV20-1,few,TRBJ1-1,11,TGCAGTGCTCAACCGACAGGGGAAGCTTTCTTT,CSAQPTGEAFF
.,TRBV10-1,.,TRBJ2-1,15,TGCGCCAGCAGTGAGTCGTCAGGGGGGTTCGGGGAGCAGTTCTTC,CASSESSGGFGEQFF
TRBD2,TRBV11-2,.,TRBJ2-5,15,TGTGCCAGCAGCCACCCAGCGGGAGGGCGAGAGACCCAGTACTTC,CASSHPAGGRETQYF
TRBD1,TRBV7-9,.,TRBJ2-1,13,TGTGCCAGCAGCCGGGACAGGTACAATGAGCAGTTCTTC,CASSRDRYNEQFF
TRBD1,TRBV5-6,.,TRBJ1-2,13,TGTGCCAGCAGCGCCGGGACAGGCTATGGCTACACCTTC,CASSAGTGYGYTF
.,TRBV6-1,few,TRBJ2-3,13,TGTGCCACCAGAGGCGGGAGCACAGATACGCAGTATTTT,CATRGGSTDTQYF
TRBD2,TRBV29-1,.,TRBJ2-3,16,TGCAGCGTTGAGGGGACTAGCGGGATTGGGACAGATACGCAGTATTTT,CSVEGTSGIGTDTQYF
TRBD1,TRBV2,.,TRBJ1-5,14,TGTGCCAGCAGCCAACAGGGGAGCAATCAGCCCCAGCATTTT,CASSQQGSNQPQHF
TRBD2,TRBV5-1,.,TRBJ2-3,13,TGCGCCAGCAGCCTTGGACTAGCAGATACGCAGTATTTT,CASSLGLADTQYF
TRBD2,TRBV6-5,.,TRBJ2-2,16,TGTGCCAGCAGTTACTCGACTAGCGGGGGGACCGGGGAGCTGTTTTTT,CASSYSTSGGTGELFF
TRBD1,TRBV9,.,TRBJ2-5,14,TGTGCCAGCAGCACCACAGGGGGCCAAGAGACCCAGTACTTC,CASSTTGGQETQYF
TRBD2,TRBV6-1,.,TRBJ2-1,15,TGTGCCAGCACCCAAGGGGTTAGCGGGATCAATGAGCAGTTCTTC,CASTQGVSGINEQFF
TRBD1,TRBV27,.,TRBJ1-1,15,TGTGCCAGCAGTTTATACGGGACAGGGGGCACTGAAGCTTTCTTT,CASSLYGTGGTEAFF
TRBD2,TRBV10-3,once,TRBJ2-3,17,TGTGCCATCAGTGAGGAGAGCGGGGGGGCGGGCACAGATACGCAGTATTTT,CAISEESGGAGTDTQYF
TRBD1,TRBV30,.,TRBJ1-1,14,TGTGCCTGGAGTACCGGACAGGGGTACACTGAAGCTTTCTTT,CAWSTGQGYTEAFF
TRBD1,TRBV7-3,.,TRBJ2-3,13,TGTGCCAGCAGTCTAGGGACAGGGAGGGATAAGTATTTT,CASSLGTGRDKYF
.,TRBV30,.,TRBJ1-2,12,TGTGCCTGGAGTATTACAGGGCTCGGCTACACCTTC,CAWSITGLGYTF
TRBD1,TRBV23-1,.,TRBJ1-5,15,TGCGCCAGGGAACTAGGGCAGGGGGCAGGTCAGCCCCAGCATTTT,CARELGQGAGQPQHF
TRBD1,TRBV27,.,TRBJ2-6,18,TGTGCCAGCACCATACGACAGGGCGTGTTCTCTGGGGCCAACGTCCTGACTTTC,CASTIRQGVFSGANVLTF
TRBD1,TRBV29-1,few,TRBJ1-5,13,TGCAGCGTATCCTCAGACAGGGATCAGCCCCAGCATTTT,CSVSSDRDQPQHF
TRBD1,TRBV2,few,TRBJ2-1,14,TGTGCCAGCAGCCCGGGGACAGTCCCCAATGAGCAGTTCTTC,CASSPGTVPNEQFF
.,TRBV6-6,few,TRBJ1-1,13,TGTGCCAGCACCGCAGAGCCCCCCCAGGGAGCTTTCTTT,CASTAEPPQGAFF
TRBD2,TRBV19,.,TRBJ2-2,17,TGTGCCAGTAGTATAAAAGCCAGCGGGGGTCGCACCGGGGAGCTGTTTTTT,CASSIKASGGRTGELFF
.,TRBV7-7,.,TRBJ2-2,15,TGTGCTAGCAGCTTTGGCAGGGGTGGAACCGGGGAGCTGTTTTTT,CASSFGRGGTGELFF
.,TRBV5-1,.,TRBJ1-1,16,TGCGCCAGCAGCTTGGGGGAGGGTGGAAGGAACACTGAAGCTTTCTTT,CASSLGEGGRNTEAFF
TRBD1,TRBV19,.,TRBJ2-2,16,TGTGCCAGTAAAAGGGACAGGGGGCGGGTCACCGGGGAGCTGTTTTTT,CASKRDRGRVTGELFF
TRBD1,TRBV29-1,once,TRBJ1-2,13,TGCAGCGTCACGGACAGGGTATATTATGGCTACACCTTC,CSVTDRVYYGYTF
.,TRBV5-6,.,TRBJ2-2,17,TGTGCCAGCAGCTTGGGAAGCGAGGGGGCGAACACCGGGGAGCTGTTTTTT,CASSLGSEGANTGELFF
TRBD2,TRBV19,.,TRBJ2-1,17,TGTGCCAGTACCCGCGCAGGACTAGCGGTTTCCTACAATGAGCAGTTCTTC,CASTRAGLAVSYNEQFF
.,TRBV7-8,.,TRBJ1-1,14,TGTGCCAGCAGCTTAGGGACAGAGAACACTGAAGCTTTCTTT,CASSLGTENTEAFF
TRBD1,TRBV5-1,.,TRBJ1-2,14,TGCGCCAGCAGCCCCTCAGACAGGGGCTATGGCTACACCTTC,CASSPSDRGYGYTF
.,TRBV5-5,few,TRBJ2-1,15,TGTGCCAGCAGCTACGGACGGGGGGCAGGCAATGAGCAGTTCTTC,CASSYGRGAGNEQFF
.,TRBV18,.,TRBJ2-5,15,TGTGCCAGCTCACCACCGGTGGCCTACCAAGAGACCCAGTACTTC,CASSPPVAYQETQYF
TRBD1,TRBV7-2,.,TRBJ1-5,18,TGTGCCAGCAGTCCTTTCGACAGGGGGGGATATAGCAATCAGCCCCAGCATTTT,CASSPFDRGGYSNQPQHF
.,TRBV19,.,TRBJ1-5,14,TGTGCCAGTACTGCGAGGCTCATAGATCAGCCCCAGCATTTT,CASTARLIDQPQHF
TRBD2,TRBV5-1,.,TRBJ2-1,16,TGCGCCAGCAGCTTGGAGCTAGCGGGAAGGGGGTATGAGCAGTTCTTC,CASSLELAGRGYEQFF
TRBD1,TRBV19,few,TRBJ1-5,13,TGTGCCAGTAGTAACGACAGGGGAAGGCCCCAGCATTTT,CASSNDRGRPQHF
TRBD2,TRBV18,.,TRBJ2-3,17,TGTGCCAGCTCACCACCCATCAGGCGGGAGCGGATAGATACGCAGTATTTT,CASSPPIRRERIDTQYF